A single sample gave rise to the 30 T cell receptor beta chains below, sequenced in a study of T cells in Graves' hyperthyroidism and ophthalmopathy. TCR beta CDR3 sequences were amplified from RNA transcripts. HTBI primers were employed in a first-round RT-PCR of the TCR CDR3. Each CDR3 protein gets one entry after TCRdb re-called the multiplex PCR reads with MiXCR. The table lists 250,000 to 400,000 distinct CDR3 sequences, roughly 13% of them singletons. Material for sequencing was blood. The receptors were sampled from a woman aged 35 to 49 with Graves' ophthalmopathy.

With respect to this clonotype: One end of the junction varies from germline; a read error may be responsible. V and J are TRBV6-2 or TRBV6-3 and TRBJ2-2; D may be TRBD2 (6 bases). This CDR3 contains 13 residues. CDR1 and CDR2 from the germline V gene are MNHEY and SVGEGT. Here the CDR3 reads CASSYSPTGGLFF. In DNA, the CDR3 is TGTGCCAGCAGTTACTCCCCCACCGGGGGGCTGTTTTTT.

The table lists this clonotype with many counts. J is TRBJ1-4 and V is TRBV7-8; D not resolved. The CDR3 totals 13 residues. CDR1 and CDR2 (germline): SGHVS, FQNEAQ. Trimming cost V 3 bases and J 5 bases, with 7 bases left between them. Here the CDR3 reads CASSFGVNEKLFF. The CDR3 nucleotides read TGTGCCAGCAGCTTCGGGGTGAATGAAAAACTGTTTTTT. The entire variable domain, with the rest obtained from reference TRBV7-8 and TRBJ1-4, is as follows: GAGVSQSPRYKVAKRGQDVALRCDPISGHVSLFWYQQALGQGPEFLTYFQNEAQLDKSGLPSDRFFAERPEGSVSTLKIQRTQQEDSAVYLCASSFGVNEKLFFGSGTQLSVL.

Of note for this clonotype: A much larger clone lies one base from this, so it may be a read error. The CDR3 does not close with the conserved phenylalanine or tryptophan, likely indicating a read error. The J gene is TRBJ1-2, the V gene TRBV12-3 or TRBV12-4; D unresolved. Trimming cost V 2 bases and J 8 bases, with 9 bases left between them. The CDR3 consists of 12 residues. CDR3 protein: CASSLRGRGYTI. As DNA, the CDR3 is TGTGCCAGCAGTTTACGGGGTAGGGGCTACACCATC.

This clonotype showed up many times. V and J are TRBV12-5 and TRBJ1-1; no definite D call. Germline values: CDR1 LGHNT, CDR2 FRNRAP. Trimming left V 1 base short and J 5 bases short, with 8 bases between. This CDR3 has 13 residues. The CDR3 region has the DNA TGTGCTAGTGGTTTGGGTGGTACGACTGAAGCTTTCTTT. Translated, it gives CASGLGGTTEAFF.

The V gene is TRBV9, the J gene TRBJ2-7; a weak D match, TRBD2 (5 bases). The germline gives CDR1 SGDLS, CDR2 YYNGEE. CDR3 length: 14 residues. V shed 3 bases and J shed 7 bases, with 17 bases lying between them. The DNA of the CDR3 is TGTGCCAGCAGCGCGAATCCAGGAGGTACGGAGCAGTACTTC. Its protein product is CASSANPGGTEQYF.

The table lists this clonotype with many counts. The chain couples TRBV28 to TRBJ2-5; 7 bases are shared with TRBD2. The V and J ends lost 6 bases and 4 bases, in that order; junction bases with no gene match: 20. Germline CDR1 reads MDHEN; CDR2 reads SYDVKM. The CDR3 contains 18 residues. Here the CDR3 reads CASSHFGVGVSGGETQYF. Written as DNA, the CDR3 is TGTGCCAGCAGCCACTTCGGCGTCGGGGTCTCGGGGGGAGAGACCCAGTACTTC.

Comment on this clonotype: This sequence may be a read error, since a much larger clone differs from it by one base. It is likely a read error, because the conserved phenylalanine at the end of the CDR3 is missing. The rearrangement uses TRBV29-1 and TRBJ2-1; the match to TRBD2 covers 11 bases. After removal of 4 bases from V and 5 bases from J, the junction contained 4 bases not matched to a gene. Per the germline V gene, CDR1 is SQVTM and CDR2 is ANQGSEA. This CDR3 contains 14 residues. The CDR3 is CSVAASGRNNEQFL. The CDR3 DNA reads TGCAGCGTTGCTGCTAGCGGGAGGAACAATGAGCAGTTCCTC.

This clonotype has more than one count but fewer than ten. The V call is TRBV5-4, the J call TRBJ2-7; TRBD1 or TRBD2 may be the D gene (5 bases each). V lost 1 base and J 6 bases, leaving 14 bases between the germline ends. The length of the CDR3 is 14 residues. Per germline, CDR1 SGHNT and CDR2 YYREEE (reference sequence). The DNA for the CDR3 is TGTGCCAGCAGCTTGAGTTCCAGGGCGGGCGAGCAGTACTTC. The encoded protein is CASSLSSRAGEQYF.

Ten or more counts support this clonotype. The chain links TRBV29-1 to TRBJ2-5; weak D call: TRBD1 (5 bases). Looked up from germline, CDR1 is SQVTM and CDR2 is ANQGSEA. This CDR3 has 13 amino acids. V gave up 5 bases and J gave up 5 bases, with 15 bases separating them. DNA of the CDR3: TGCAGCGTTTTTGCAGGGAAAGGCGAGACCCAGTACTTC. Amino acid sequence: CSVFAGKGETQYF.

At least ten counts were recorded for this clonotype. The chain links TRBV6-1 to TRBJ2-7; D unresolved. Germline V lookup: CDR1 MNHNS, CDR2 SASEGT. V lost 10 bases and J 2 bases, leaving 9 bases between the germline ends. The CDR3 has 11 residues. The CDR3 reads CAISAPYEQYF. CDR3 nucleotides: TGTGCCATATCTGCCCCCTACGAGCAGTACTTC.

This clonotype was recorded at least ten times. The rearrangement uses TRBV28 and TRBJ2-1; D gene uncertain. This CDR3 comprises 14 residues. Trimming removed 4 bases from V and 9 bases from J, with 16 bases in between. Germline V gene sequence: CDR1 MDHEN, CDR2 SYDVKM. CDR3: CASSSLIRVGEQFF. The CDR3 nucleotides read TGTGCCAGCAGTTCCCTGATACGAGTCGGTGAGCAGTTCTTC.

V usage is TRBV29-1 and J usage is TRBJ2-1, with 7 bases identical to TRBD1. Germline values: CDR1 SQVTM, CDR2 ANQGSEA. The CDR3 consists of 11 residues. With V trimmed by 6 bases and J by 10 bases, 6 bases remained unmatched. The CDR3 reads CSVDRGGEQFF. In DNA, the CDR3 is TGCAGCGTAGACAGAGGGGGCGAGCAGTTCTTC.

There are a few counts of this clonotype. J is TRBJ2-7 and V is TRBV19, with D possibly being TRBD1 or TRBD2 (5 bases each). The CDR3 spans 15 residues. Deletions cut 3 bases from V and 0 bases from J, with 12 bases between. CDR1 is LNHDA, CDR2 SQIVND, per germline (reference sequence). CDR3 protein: CASSIYGDLSYEQYF. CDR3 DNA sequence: TGTGCCAGTAGTATTTACGGGGACCTCTCCTACGAGCAGTACTTC.

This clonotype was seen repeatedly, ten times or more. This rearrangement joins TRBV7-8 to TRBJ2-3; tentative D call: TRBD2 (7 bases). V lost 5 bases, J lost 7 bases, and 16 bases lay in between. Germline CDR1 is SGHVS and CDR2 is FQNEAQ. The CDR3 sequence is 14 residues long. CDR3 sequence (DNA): TGTGCCAGCAGCCCCCGGGGGGCGCTTTATACGCAGTATTTT. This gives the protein CASSPRGALYTQYF.

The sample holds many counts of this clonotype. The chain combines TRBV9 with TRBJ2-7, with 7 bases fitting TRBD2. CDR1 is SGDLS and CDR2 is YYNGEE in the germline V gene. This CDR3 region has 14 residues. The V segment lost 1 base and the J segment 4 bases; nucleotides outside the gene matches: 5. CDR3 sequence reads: CASSVTPLAYEQYF. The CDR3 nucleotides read TGTGCCAGCAGCGTAACCCCACTAGCGTACGAGCAGTACTTC.

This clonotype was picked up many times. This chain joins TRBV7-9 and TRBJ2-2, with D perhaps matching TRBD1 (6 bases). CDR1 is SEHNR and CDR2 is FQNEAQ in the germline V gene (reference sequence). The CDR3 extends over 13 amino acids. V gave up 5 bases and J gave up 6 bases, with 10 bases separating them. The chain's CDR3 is CASSPTGPGELFF. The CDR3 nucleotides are TGTGCCAGCAGCCCGACAGGACCCGGGGAGCTGTTTTTT.

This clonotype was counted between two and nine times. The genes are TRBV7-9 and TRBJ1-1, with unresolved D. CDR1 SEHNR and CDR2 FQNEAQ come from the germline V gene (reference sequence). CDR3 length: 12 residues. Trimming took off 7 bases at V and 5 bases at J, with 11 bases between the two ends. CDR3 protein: CASTVGETEAFF. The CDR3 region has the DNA TGTGCCAGCACCGTGGGAGAGACTGAAGCTTTCTTT.

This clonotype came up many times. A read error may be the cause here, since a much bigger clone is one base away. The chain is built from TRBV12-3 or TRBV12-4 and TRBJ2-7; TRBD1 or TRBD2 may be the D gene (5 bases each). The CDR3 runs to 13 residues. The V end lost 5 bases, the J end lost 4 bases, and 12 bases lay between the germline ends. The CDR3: CASSRDGPYEQYF. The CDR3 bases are TGTGCCAGCAGTAGGGACGGACCTTACGAGCAGTACTTC.

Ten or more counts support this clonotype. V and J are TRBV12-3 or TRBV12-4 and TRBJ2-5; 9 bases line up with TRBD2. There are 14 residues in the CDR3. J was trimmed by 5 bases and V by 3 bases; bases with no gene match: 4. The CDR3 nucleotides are TGTGCCAGCAGTTTGGGACTAGCAGACGAGACCCAGTACTTC. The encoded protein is CASSLGLADETQYF.

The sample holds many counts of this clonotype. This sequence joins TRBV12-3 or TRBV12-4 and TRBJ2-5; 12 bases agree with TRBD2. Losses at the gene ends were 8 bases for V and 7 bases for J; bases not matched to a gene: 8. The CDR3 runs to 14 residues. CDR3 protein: CASGWTSGAVTQYF. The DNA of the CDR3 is TGTGCCAGCGGGTGGACTAGCGGGGCTGTGACCCAGTACTTC.

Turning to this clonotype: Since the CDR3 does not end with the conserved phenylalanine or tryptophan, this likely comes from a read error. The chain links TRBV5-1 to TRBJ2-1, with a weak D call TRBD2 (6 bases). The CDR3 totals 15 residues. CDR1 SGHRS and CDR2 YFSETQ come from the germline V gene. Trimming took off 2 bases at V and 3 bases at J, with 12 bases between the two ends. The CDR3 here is CASSLGGVYYNEQFL. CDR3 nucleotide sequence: TGCGCCAGCAGCTTAGGAGGGGTGTACTACAATGAGCAGTTCCTC.

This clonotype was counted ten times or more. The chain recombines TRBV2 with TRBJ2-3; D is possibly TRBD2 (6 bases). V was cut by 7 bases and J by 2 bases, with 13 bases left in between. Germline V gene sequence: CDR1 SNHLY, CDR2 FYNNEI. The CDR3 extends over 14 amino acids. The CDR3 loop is CASTISGSTDTQYF. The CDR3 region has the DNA TGTGCCAGCACCATTAGCGGTTCCACAGATACGCAGTATTTT.

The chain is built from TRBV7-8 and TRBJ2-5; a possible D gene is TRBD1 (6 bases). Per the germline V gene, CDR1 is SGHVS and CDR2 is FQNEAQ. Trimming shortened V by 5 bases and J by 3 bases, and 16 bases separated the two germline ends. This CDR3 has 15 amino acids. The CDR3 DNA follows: TGTGCCAGCAGCGTGACAGGATTCGGGAAAGAGACCCAGTACTTC. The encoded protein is CASSVTGFGKETQYF. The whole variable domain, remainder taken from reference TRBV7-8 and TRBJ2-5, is GAGVSQSPRYKVAKRGQDVALRCDPISGHVSLFWYQQALGQGPEFLTYFQNEAQLDKSGLPSDRFFAERPEGSVSTLKIQRTQQEDSAVYLCASSVTGFGKETQYFGPGTRLLVL.

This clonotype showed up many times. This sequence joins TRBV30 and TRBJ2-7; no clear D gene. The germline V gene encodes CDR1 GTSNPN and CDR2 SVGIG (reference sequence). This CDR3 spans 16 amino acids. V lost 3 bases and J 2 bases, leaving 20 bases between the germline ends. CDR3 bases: TGTGCCTGGAGATTAGGACCACTCCTCGAGCCCTACGAGCAGTACTTC. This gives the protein CAWRLGPLLEPYEQYF.

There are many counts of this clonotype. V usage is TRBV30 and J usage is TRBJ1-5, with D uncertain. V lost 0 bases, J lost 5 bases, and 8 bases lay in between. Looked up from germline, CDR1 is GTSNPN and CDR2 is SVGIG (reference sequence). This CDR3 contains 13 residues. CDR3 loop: CAWSVAWDQPQHF. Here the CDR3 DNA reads TGTGCCTGGAGTGTCGCCTGGGATCAGCCCCAGCATTTT.

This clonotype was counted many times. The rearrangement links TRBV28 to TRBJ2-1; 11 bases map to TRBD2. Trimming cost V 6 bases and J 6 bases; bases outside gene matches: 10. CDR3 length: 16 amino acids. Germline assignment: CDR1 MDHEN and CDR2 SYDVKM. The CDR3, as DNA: TGTGCCAGCAGCTCTTACCGTAGCGGGGGGGCCAATGAGCAGTTCTTC. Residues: CASSSYRSGGANEQFF.

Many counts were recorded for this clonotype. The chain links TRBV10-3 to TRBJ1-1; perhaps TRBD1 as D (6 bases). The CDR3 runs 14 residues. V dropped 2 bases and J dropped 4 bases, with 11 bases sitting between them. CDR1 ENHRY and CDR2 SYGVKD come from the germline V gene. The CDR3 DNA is TGTGCCATCAGTGAGGGGGGCGCGGGCACTGAAGCTTTCTTT. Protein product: CAISEGGAGTEAFF.

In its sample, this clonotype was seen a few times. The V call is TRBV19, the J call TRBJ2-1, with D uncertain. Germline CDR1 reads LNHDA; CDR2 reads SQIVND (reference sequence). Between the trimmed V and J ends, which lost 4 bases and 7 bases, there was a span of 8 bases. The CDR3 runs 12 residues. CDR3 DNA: TGTGCCAGTAGTAAAAGGGCGAATGAGCAGTTCTTC. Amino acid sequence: CASSKRANEQFF.

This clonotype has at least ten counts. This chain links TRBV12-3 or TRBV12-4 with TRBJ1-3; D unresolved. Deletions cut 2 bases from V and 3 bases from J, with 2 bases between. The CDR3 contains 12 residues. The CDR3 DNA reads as TGTGCCAGCAGTTTACATGGAAACACCATATATTTT. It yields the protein CASSLHGNTIYF.

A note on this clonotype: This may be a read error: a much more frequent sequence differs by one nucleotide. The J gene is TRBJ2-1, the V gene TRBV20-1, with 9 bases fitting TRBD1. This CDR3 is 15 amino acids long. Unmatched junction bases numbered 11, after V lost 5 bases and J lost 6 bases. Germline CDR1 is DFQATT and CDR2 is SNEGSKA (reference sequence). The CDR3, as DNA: TGCAGTGCTGGCTCTCTGGGACAGGGTTTCAATGAGCAGTTCTTC. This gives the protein CSAGSLGQGFNEQFF.